This T cell receptor beta chain was retrieved from a study of post-analysis software for immune sequencing data (dated by TCRdb to 2015 to 2017). Study-level background: The recorded disease courses included relapsing-remitting, secondary progressive and progressive-relapsing multiple sclerosis, and some patients had no subtype annotation. The patient repertoires were compared against some twelve previously published healthy control repertoires obtained from donors aged about 6 to 25 years. A subset of samples was prepared in parallel using single-end sample barcoding, then pooled and co-amplified after Illumina adapter ligation. Overall results and qualifications from the work: Multiple sclerosis patients had significantly lower normalized Chao1 diversity than controls, a result that suggests substantial peripheral T-cell clonal expansion. When samples were clustered directly using the F measure, samples prepared in the same batch co-clustered strongly, which prompted a batch-effect correction. The control group was slightly older than the multiple sclerosis patient group. Four or five TRBV segments, including TRBV5-6, TRBV5-1 and TRBV20-1, were significantly more frequent in patients than controls.

To prepare the library, PCR was applied. Instrument on record: Illumina HiSeq 2500. Unique molecular identifiers were incorporated into TCR beta cDNA libraries to reduce PCR and sequencing biases. Every 1 to 10 million input T cells yielded some 500,000 cDNA molecules, meaning each molecule approximated one T cell. The same protocol used for the earlier healthy control dataset was applied to prepare and sequence the patient libraries. Within a given batch, samples were prepared together, multiplexed and sequenced on the same HiSeq lane. Per the authors' processing: MIGEC was used to process the raw barcoded reads, and molecular identifier groups with only a single read were discarded before consensus assembly and CDR3 extraction. VDJtools was used for post-analysis of the clonotype tables, and diversity was normalized by down-sampling every dataset to the size of the smallest sample. Repertoire overlap clustering matched CDR3 amino acid but not nucleotide sequences to correct batch-related cross-sample contamination. TCRdb cleaned the public reads at Q25 with fastp, built clones with MiXCR and kept in-frame beta chains. Here each entry gathers all rows of one CDR3 protein and keeps the most common genes and DNA. For this entry, the V and J calls and clone size follow TCRdb and not the study's own pipeline. The sample data list roughly 430,000 distinct CDR3 sequences, and approximately 38% of these were observed just once. Of the sample, less than 10% is held by the ten largest clones.

This clonotype has more than one count but fewer than ten. Its binding antigen is unknown. It has no much larger one-base neighbor in the sample; base qualities were not kept. Measured from the cysteine to the phenylalanine, the CDR3 is 18 residues long. The read is trimmed to its CDR3 DNA, 54 bases read in frame from base 1. V is pared back by 4 bases and J by 3 bases, with 22 bases lying between the germline termini. CDR1 and CDR2 (MGHRA, YSYEKL) derive from the germline V gene. TCR beta repertoires were profiled from peripheral blood of roughly 13 young patients with multiple sclerosis to demonstrate the VDJtools post-analysis software. Multiple sclerosis patients were children and adolescents aged about 6 to 15 years.

Recombination linked TRBV4-1 to TRBJ2-1; no confident D gene assignment can be made. This receptor was obtained from a girl aged 2-10 years with multiple sclerosis. Sequences were obtained from blood. The DNA is TGCGCCAGCAGCCGCCAGGCGATACACACTAAAGACTACAATGAGCAGTTCTTC. It encodes CASSRQAIHTKDYNEQFF.